The rows below give T cell receptor beta chains drawn from one sample of a study of blood T cell repertoires in COVID-19. Repertoires were generated with immunoSEQ multiplex PCR, while TCRdb's copy carries only in-frame clones and drops some. The sample has roughly 280,000 clones; around 78% are singletons. The material sequenced was peripheral blood. These receptors all come from a man aged 60 to 75 who had recovered from COVID-19. Both conserved end residues are part of each CDR3. The order of the fields is J gene, V gene, clone size, D gene, CDR3 protein, CDR3 DNA. D genes are given only for firm matches. A row's size may be missing; if present it is once, few, many or a size class.

TRBJ2-3 TRBV18 NA TRBD1 CASSPPRTTGSTDTQYF TGTGCCAGCTCACCACCCCGAACGACAGGGAGCACAGATACGCAGTATTTT
TRBJ2-1 TRBV7-3 once TRBD1 CASSLSDRGLYNEQFF TGTGCCAGCAGCTTAAGTGACAGGGGGCTTTACAATGAGCAGTTCTTC
TRBJ2-3 TRBV4-1 NA NA CASSQFEADTQYF TGCGCCAGCAGCCAATTCGAGGCTGATACGCAGTATTTT
TRBJ1-2 TRBV2 few TRBD1 CASSGDSNYGYTF TGTGCCAGCAGTGGGGACAGTAACTATGGCTACACCTTC
TRBJ1-1 TRBV7-2 NA NA CASSGRQGGTEAFF TGTGCCAGTAGCGGCAGGCAGGGTGGCACTGAAGCTTTCTTT
TRBJ1-1 TRBV5-1 once TRBD1 CASSLSPRQGKTEAFF TGCGCCAGCAGCTTATCTCCTAGACAGGGTAAGACTGAAGCTTTCTTT
TRBJ2-7 TRBV7-8 NA NA CASSLGHLGSSYEQYF TGTGCCAGCAGCTTAGGACACCTCGGGAGCTCCTACGAGCAGTACTTC
TRBJ2-1 TRBV28 NA NA CASTTQGWGLYNEQFF TGTGCCAGCACGACTCAGGGTTGGGGCCTTTACAATGAGCAGTTCTTC
TRBJ2-2 TRBV20-1 NA TRBD2 CSASSGRATGELFF TGCAGTGCTAGTTCCGGGAGGGCCACCGGGGAGCTGTTTTTT
TRBJ1-2 TRBV11-2 NA NA CASSSTQGRGGYTF TGTGCCAGCAGCTCAACGCAGGGCCGCGGTGGCTACACCTTC
TRBJ1-5 TRBV5-6 NA NA CASSSGQRYQPQHF TGTGCCAGCAGCTCCGGACAGCGCTATCAGCCCCAGCATTTT
TRBJ1-2 TRBV6-1 NA TRBD1 CASSELTRGTANNYGYTF TGTGCCAGCAGTGAACTTACCCGAGGGACAGCGAATAACTATGGCTACACCTTC
TRBJ1-2 TRBV24-1 NA NA CATSDSRQGSYGYTF TGTGCCACCAGTGATTCCAGGCAGGGGTCTTATGGCTACACCTTC
TRBJ1-1 TRBV19 NA TRBD1 CASSNTGQKAFF TGTGCCAGTAGTAATACGGGACAGAAAGCTTTCTTT
TRBJ1-5 TRBV19 few NA CATSFPQGSIVNQPQHF TGTGCCACCTCATTCCCACAGGGATCAATCGTTAATCAGCCCCAGCATTTT
TRBJ1-2 TRBV6-1 NA TRBD1 CASSDRSTGNYGYTF TGTGCCAGCAGTGATCGATCGACAGGGAACTATGGCTACACCTTC
TRBJ2-7 TRBV11-2 NA NA CASSFRTESYEQYF TGTGCCAGCAGCTTTAGGACAGAATCATACGAGCAGTACTTC
TRBJ1-1 TRBV10-3 NA NA CAITQNMNTEAFF TGTGCCATCACCCAGAACATGAACACTGAAGCTTTCTTT
TRBJ1-5 TRBV6-1 NA NA CASSEVGAQNQPQHF TGTGCCAGCAGTGAAGTAGGGGCGCAAAATCAGCCCCAGCATTTT
TRBJ2-3 TRBV7-2 NA NA CASSTRLGSTDTQYF TGTGCCAGCAGCACGCGACTAGGATCCACAGATACGCAGTATTTT
TRBJ2-5 TRBV27 few NA CASSLPSRETQYF TGTGCCAGCAGCTTACCTAGTCGGGAGACCCAGTACTTC
TRBJ2-7 TRBV6-5 NA NA CASSRPPEVSNEQYF TGTGCCAGCAGTCGACCTCCGGAGGTTTCCAACGAGCAGTACTTC
TRBJ2-3 TRBV9 NA TRBD1 CASSVEGARTDTQYF TGTGCCAGCAGCGTAGAGGGGGCCCGCACAGATACGCAGTATTTT
TRBJ2-1 TRBV24-1 NA TRBD1 CATIRTGGHLEQFF TGTGCCACCATCCGGACAGGGGGTCACCTTGAGCAGTTCTTC
TRBJ1-2 TRBV18 NA NA CASSAETSSSYGYTF TGTGCCAGCTCAGCTGAGACATCTTCGAGTTATGGCTACACCTTC
TRBJ1-5 TRBV7-9 few NA CASSFADSSNQPQHF TGTGCCAGCAGCTTTGCGGACAGTAGCAATCAGCCCCAGCATTTT
TRBJ2-7 TRBV7-8 NA NA CASSLGTYEQYF TGTGCCAGCAGCTTAGGTACCTACGAGCAGTACTTC
TRBJ1-1 TRBV5-1 NA NA CASSVVPDTEAFF TGCGCCAGCAGTGTCGTGCCGGACACTGAAGCTTTCTTT
TRBJ2-7 TRBV5-1 NA NA CASSHGVEGEQYF TGCGCCAGCAGCCACGGGGTCGAAGGCGAGCAGTACTTC
TRBJ2-4 TRBV18 NA NA CASSPGGSANIQYF TGTGCCAGCTCACCAGGCGGGTCGGCCAACATTCAGTACTTC
TRBJ1-5 TRBV25-1 NA NA CASSEVGQPQHF TGTGCCAGCAGTGAGGTTGGCCAGCCCCAGCATTTT
TRBJ1-1 TRBV7-9 few NA CASSLFSDTEAFF TGTGCCAGCAGCTTGTTCTCGGACACTGAAGCTTTCTTT
TRBJ2-1 TRBV19 few TRBD2 CASKSSGGKNEQFF TGTGCCAGTAAGTCTAGCGGGGGTAAGAATGAGCAGTTCTTC
TRBJ1-1 TRBV1 NA NA CTSRQGATEAFF TGCACCAGCAGACAGGGGGCCACTGAAGCTTTCTTT
TRBJ2-7 TRBV2 NA TRBD2 CASSPGGTYEQYF TGTGCCAGCAGCCCCGGGGGGACCTACGAGCAGTACTTC
TRBJ1-3 TRBV11-2 NA NA CASSLAGNTIYF TGTGCCAGCAGCTTAGCAGGAAACACCATATATTTT
TRBJ1-1 TRBV5-6 once NA CASNPGAGSGNTEAFF TGTGCCAGCAACCCAGGGGCAGGGAGTGGGAACACTGAAGCTTTCTTT
TRBJ2-1 TRBV5-1 NA TRBD2 CASGAGNSYNEQFF TGCGCCAGCGGAGCGGGAAACTCCTACAATGAGCAGTTCTTC
TRBJ2-3 TRBV27 NA TRBD2 CASSFFTSGGTDTQYF TGTGCCAGCAGTTTCTTCACTAGCGGGGGTACAGATACGCAGTATTTT
TRBJ2-7 TRBV27 NA NA CASSLSVGAYEQYF TGTGCCAGCAGTTTATCGGTGGGAGCTTACGAGCAGTACTTC
TRBJ1-5 TRBV19 NA TRBD1 CASSLTTGGLWPQHF TGTGCCAGTAGTCTCACGACAGGGGGGTTGTGGCCCCAGCATTTT
TRBJ1-2 TRBV5-1 NA NA CASSSTGNYGYTF TGCGCCAGCAGCTCTACAGGGAACTATGGCTACACCTTC
TRBJ2-1 TRBV6-5 NA NA CASSSRQLNEQFF TGTGCCAGCAGCTCGAGGCAACTCAATGAGCAGTTCTTC
TRBJ1-3 TRBV28 NA NA CASSPPGGFENTIYF TGTGCCAGCAGCCCTCCTGGAGGTTTCGAAAACACCATATATTTT
TRBJ2-7 TRBV6-5 NA TRBD2 CASSTGTTWEQYF TGTGCCAGCAGTACCGGGACTACGTGGGAGCAGTACTTC
TRBJ2-2 TRBV2 NA TRBD1 CASGTVRDGELFF TGTGCCAGCGGGACAGTGAGGGACGGGGAGCTGTTTTTT
TRBJ1-2 TRBV15 NA NA CATTPGSNYGYTF TGTGCCACCACCCCGGGATCGAACTATGGCTACACCTTC
TRBJ2-1 TRBV27 once NA CASSLAARPSYNEQFF TGTGCCAGCAGTTTAGCTGCTAGGCCCTCTTACAATGAGCAGTTCTTC
TRBJ2-7 TRBV28 NA NA CASSLFPGNPYEQYF TGTGCCAGCAGTTTATTTCCAGGGAACCCCTACGAGCAGTACTTC
TRBJ2-1 TRBV19 few TRBD2 CASSISAGASYNEQFF TGTGCCAGTAGTATATCAGCGGGGGCCTCCTACAATGAGCAGTTCTTC
TRBJ2-3 TRBV6-5 NA TRBD1 CASSYHRGRSDTQYF TGTGCCAGCAGTTACCACAGGGGGCGGTCAGATACGCAGTATTTT
TRBJ1-4 TRBV15 NA NA CATSRGGGGNEKLFF TGTGCCACCAGCAGAGGGGGAGGGGGTAATGAAAAACTGTTTTTT
TRBJ2-3 TRBV19 few NA CASSPRRAPQYF TGTGCCAGTAGCCCCCGTAGAGCGCCGCAGTATTTT
TRBJ2-2 TRBV30 few NA CAWSVLVTGELFF TGTGCCTGGAGTGTTTTAGTGACCGGGGAGCTGTTTTTT
TRBJ2-1 TRBV18 NA NA CASSPLRSNEQFF TGTGCCAGCTCACCCCTGAGGAGCAATGAGCAGTTCTTC